Below are 5 T cell receptor beta chains sequenced from a single sample in a study of metastatic and nonmetastatic thyroid tumors. Among the patients, none had received any treatment before thyroid surgery. TCRdb redid the clone calls on the PCR reads using MiXCR. Of over 30,000 clones in the sample, 29% were seen once. Sequencing was done on a sample of blood. The receptors shown here come from a female donor with papillary thyroid cancer or a benign thyroid nodule (not recorded which). Some clones in this sample may be carry-over from other donors' samples.

In this sample, this clone turned up many times. The chain links TRBV2 to TRBJ1-5, with TRBD1 identical over 10 bases. Germline assignment: CDR1 SNHLY and CDR2 FYNNEI. J gave up 6 bases and V 3 bases, and 11 bases lay outside the gene matches. This CDR3 is built from 17 residues. In DNA, the CDR3 is TGTGCCAGCAGTGACCTTCGGGGACAGGGGTTGCTTCAGCCCCAGCATTTT. Protein product: CASSDLRGQGLLQPQHF.

This clone was seen at least ten times. This chain's CDR3 is CASSSTPGVQETQYF. The CDR3 coding sequence is TGTGCCAGCAGCTCTACCCCCGGGGTACAAGAGACCCAGTACTTC. This chain connects TRBV11-2 to TRBJ2-5; TRBD2 is a possible D gene (5 bases). V gave up 4 bases and J gave up 2 bases, with 14 bases separating them. Germline V gene sequence: CDR1 SGHAT, CDR2 FQNNGV. CDR3 length: 15 residues. The variable domain in full, completed from reference TRBV11-2 and TRBJ2-5, reads EAGVAQSPRYKIIEKRQSVAFWCNPISGHATLYWYQQILGQGPKLLIQFQNNGVVDDSQLPKDRFSAERLKGVDSTLKIQPAKLEDSAVYLCASSSTPGVQETQYFGPGTRLLVL.

As to this clone: A much more abundant neighbour one base away suggests this may be a read error. The identical CDR3 is also encoded by other nucleotide sequences in the sample. The chain recombines TRBV18 with TRBJ1-1, with D unclear. Trimming left V 4 bases short and J 1 base short, with 7 bases between. The CDR3 contains 13 residues. Germline loops: CDR1 KGHSH, CDR2 LQKENI. The CDR3 DNA sequence: TGTGCCAGCTCACGTCAGGAGAACACTGAAGCTTTCTTT. It yields the protein CASSRQENTEAFF.

Remarks on this clone: At one boundary the junction diverges from the germline segment, which might be a read error. This chain joins TRBV19 and TRBJ2-5; the D gene could be TRBD1 or TRBD2 (5 bases each). CDR1 LNHDA and CDR2 SQIVND come from the germline V gene (reference sequence). There are 14 residues in the CDR3. The CDR3 bases are TGTGCCAGTAGTTTGATAGGGGAGAAAGAGACCAAGTACTTC. Encoded protein: CASSLIGEKETKYF.

Comments on this clone: At one boundary the junction diverges from the germline segment, which might be a read error. This chain's CDR3 is CASSLTSHFYEQHF. DNA of the CDR3: TGTGCCAGCAGCTTGACAAGCCACTTCTACGAGCAGCACTTC. This rearrangement joins TRBV2 to TRBJ2-7; no reliable D call. Per germline, CDR1 SNHLY and CDR2 FYNNEI. This CDR3 is built from 14 residues. Supplemented by reference TRBV2 and TRBJ2-7, the full variable domain reads EPEVTQTPSHQVTQMGQEVILRCVPISNHLYFYWYRQILGQKVEFLVSFYNNEISEKSEIFDDQFSVERPDGSNFTLKIRSTKLEDSAMYFCASSLTSHFYEQHFGPGTRLTVT.